These 9 T cell receptor beta chains were all obtained from the same sample, sequenced in a study of cytomegalovirus exposure and HLA in healthy donors. PCR used 60 Vbeta primers and 13 Jbeta primers. The data were produced by immunoSEQ multiplex PCR, yet TCRdb's version contains in-frame clones alone and is incomplete. Found here are 150,000 to 200,000 clones, around four fifths of them singletons; the top ten hold 9% to 10%. Specimen: PBMCs. All receptors derive from a man aged 18-30 years in good health and CMV-seropositive.

The V call is TRBV4-1, the J call TRBJ2-3, with D possibly being TRBD1 (5 bases). The CDR3 has 16 amino acids. Germline V gives CDR1 MGHRA, CDR2 YSYEKL. Trimming removed 3 bases at V and 3 bases at J, with 16 bases between. Written as DNA, the CDR3 is TGCGCCAGCAGCCAGAAAACAGGTTTTGGGACAGATACGCAGTATTTT. Translation gives CASSQKTGFGTDTQYF.

The chain joins TRBV2 to TRBJ2-7, with 10 bases lining up with TRBD1. Trimming removed 11 bases from V and 4 bases from J; junction bases left unmatched: 11. CDR3 size: 14 residues. Per the germline V gene, CDR1 is SNHLY and CDR2 is FYNNEI. In nucleotides, the CDR3 is TGTGCCTGGATAGCCAGACAGGGGGCTTACGAGCAGTACTTC. The encoded protein is CAWIARQGAYEQYF.

This clone showed up just once. This rearrangement joins TRBV6-1 to TRBJ1-2; a weak D match, TRBD1 (6 bases). The germline V and J ends were trimmed by 7 bases and 2 bases, with 17 bases remaining between them. Germline CDR1 and CDR2: MNHNS and SASEGT. CDR3 length: 15 residues. CDR3: CASTSGGRGNYGYTF. The CDR3 coding sequence is TGTGCCAGCACGTCAGGTGGGAGGGGGAACTATGGCTACACCTTC.

V is TRBV6-1 and J is TRBJ1-1; TRBD1 matches 10 bases. The CDR3 length is 17 residues. The trim removed 2 bases at V and 6 bases at J, leaving 12 bases unmatched. CDR1 is MNHNS, CDR2 SASEGT, per germline. CDR3 bases: TGTGCCAGCAGTGAACCAATTTCGGACAGGGGGGCCGCTGAAGCTTTCTTT. Protein: CASSEPISDRGAAEAFF.

V and J are TRBV29-1 and TRBJ2-7; D is possibly TRBD1 (6 bases). Trimming removed 2 bases at V and 6 bases at J, with 14 bases between. Germline V gene data show CDR1 as SQVTM and CDR2 as ANQGSEA. The CDR3 is 13 amino acids. Written as DNA, the CDR3 is TGCAGCGTTGAACTGCATGGGGGCGGCGAGCAGTACTTC. Protein sequence: CSVELHGGGEQYF.

The chain has TRBV2 and TRBJ2-1; 8 bases are a match to TRBD2. V lost 7 bases to trimming and J lost 3 bases; unmatched junction nucleotides: 11. Germline CDR1 reads SNHLY; CDR2 reads FYNNEI. The CDR3 length is 16 residues. In nucleotides, the CDR3 is TGTGCCAGCATGCGGAGCGGGAGCGTCTTCTACAATGAGCAGTTCTTC. This translates into CASMRSGSVFYNEQFF.

The V gene is TRBV30, the J gene TRBJ2-5; 7 positions match TRBD1. The CDR3 has 15 residues. J gave up 0 bases and V 3 bases, and 7 bases lay outside the gene matches. CDR1 and CDR2 from the germline V gene are GTSNPN and SVGIG (reference sequence). The CDR3 reads CAWRRQGLYQETQYF. The CDR3 DNA is TGTGCCTGGAGGAGACAGGGCCTGTACCAAGAGACCCAGTACTTC.

This clone was seen only once. V is TRBV7-2 and J is TRBJ1-5, with a tentative D call TRBD1 (6 bases). Germline V gene sequence: CDR1 SGHTA, CDR2 FQGNSA. The CDR3 runs to 17 residues. Trimming took 2 bases from V and 4 from J, leaving 18 bases between them. The CDR3 reads CASSLRGLDSRNQPQHF. CDR3 bases: TGTGCCAGCAGCTTAAGAGGGCTGGACAGTAGGAATCAGCCCCAGCATTTT.

This chain uses TRBV5-1 with TRBJ1-1, with 9 bases lining up with TRBD1. The CDR3 runs 15 residues. The V and J ends lost 6 bases and 2 bases, in that order; junction bases with no gene match: 8. Looked up from germline, CDR1 is SGHRS and CDR2 is YFSETQ. This CDR3 reads CASNSQGAINTEAFF. The CDR3, as DNA: TGCGCCAGCAACTCACAGGGGGCTATCAACACTGAAGCTTTCTTT.